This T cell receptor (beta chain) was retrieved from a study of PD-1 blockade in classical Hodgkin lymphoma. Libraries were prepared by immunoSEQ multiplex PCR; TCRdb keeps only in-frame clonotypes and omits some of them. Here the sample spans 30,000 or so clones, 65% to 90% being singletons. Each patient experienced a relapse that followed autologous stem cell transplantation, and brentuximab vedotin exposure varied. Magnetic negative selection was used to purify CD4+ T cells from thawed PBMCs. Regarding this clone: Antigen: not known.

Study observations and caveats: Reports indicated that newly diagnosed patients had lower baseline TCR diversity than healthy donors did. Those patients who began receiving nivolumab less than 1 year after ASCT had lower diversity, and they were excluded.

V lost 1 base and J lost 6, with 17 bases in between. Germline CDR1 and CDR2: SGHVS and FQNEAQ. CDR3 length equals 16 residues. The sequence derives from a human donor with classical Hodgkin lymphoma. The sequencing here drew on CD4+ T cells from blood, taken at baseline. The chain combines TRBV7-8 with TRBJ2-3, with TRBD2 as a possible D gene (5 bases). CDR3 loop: CASSLGTLRGLDTQYF. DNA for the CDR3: TGTGCCAGCAGCTTAGGAACACTTCGGGGATTGGATACGCAGTATTTT.